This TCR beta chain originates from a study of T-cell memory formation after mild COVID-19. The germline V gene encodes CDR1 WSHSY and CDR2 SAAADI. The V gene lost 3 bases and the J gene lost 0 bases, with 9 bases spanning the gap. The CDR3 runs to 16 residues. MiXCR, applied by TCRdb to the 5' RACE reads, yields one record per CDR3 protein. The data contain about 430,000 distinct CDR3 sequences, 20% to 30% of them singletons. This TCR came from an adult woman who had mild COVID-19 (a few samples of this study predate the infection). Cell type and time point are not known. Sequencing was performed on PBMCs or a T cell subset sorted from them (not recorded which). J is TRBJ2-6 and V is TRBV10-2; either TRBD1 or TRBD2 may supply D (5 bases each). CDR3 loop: CASSDLGASGANVLTF. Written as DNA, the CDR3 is TGCGCCAGCAGTGATCTCGGGGCCTCTGGGGCCAACGTCCTGACTTTC.